Following are 16 T cell receptor beta chains from one sample sequenced in a study of blood T cells in healthy people across ages (dated by TCRdb to 2013 to 2016). Libraries were built with 5' RACE. The sequencer listed for this sample is Illumina HiSeq 2500. The second PCR ran for about 6 to 12 cycles and used a J-beta primer mix along with a sample-barcoded 5' primer. TCRdb reprocessed the public reads (quality trimming at Q25 with fastp, clone calling with MiXCR) and kept in-frame beta chains. Rows with one shared CDR3 protein collapse into an entry with the most common genes and DNA. The sample includes 700,000 to 950,000 distinct CDR3 sequences, with roughly 60% observed a single time. About 20% of the sample rests with the top ten. The sequenced sample consisted of blood. Source of these receptors: a man under 40 in good health.

This sequence joins TRBV20-1 and TRBJ2-7, with D unresolved. V shed 1 base and J shed 7 bases, with 17 bases lying between them. This CDR3 is built from 14 residues. Germline V lookup: CDR1 DFQATT, CDR2 SNEGSKA (reference sequence). CDR3 nucleotides: TGCAGTGCTAGAGTATCTGCTCTACAGAATGAGCAGTACTTC. Translation: CSARVSALQNEQYF.

This sequence joins TRBV20-1 and TRBJ1-6, with 9 bases fitting TRBD1. V shed 6 bases and J 6 bases; nucleotides not matched to a gene: 15. Germline CDR1 reads DFQATT; CDR2 reads SNEGSKA (reference sequence). CDR3 length: 17 amino acids. CDR3 sequence reads: CSAPQGGTGPSNSPLHF. CDR3 nucleotide sequence: TGCAGTGCCCCTCAAGGGGGGACAGGGCCTTCTAATTCACCCCTCCACTTT.

The CDR3 sequence is CASSTREINEQFF. DNA of the CDR3: TGTGCCAGCAGTACCCGAGAGATCAATGAGCAGTTCTTC. The V call is TRBV28, the J call TRBJ2-1; D unresolved. The CDR3 consists of 13 residues. V gave up 5 bases and J gave up 6 bases, with 11 bases separating them. CDR1 MDHEN and CDR2 SYDVKM come from the germline V gene.

This CDR3 is CSAREPRGGSSYNEQFF. CDR3 nucleotide sequence: TGCAGTGCTAGGGAACCCCGTGGGGGGAGCTCCTACAATGAGCAGTTCTTC. This chain links TRBV20-1 with TRBJ2-1; possibly TRBD2 for D (6 bases). Germline CDR1 is DFQATT and CDR2 is SNEGSKA (reference sequence). V was cut by 3 bases and J by 0 bases, with 18 bases left in between. The CDR3 spans 17 residues.

This clonotype turned up a few times. The chain employs TRBV7-2 and TRBJ2-5, with TRBD1 identical over 10 bases. Germline V CDR1 and CDR2: SGHTA, FQGNSA. J gave up 7 bases and V 7 bases, and 9 bases lay outside the gene matches. The CDR3 has 14 amino acids. CDR3 nucleotides: TGTGCCAGCACCGAGGACAGGGGGGTTAGGACCCAGTACTTC. This sequence encodes CASTEDRGVRTQYF. Combining the CDR3 with reference TRBV7-2 and TRBJ2-5 gives the whole variable domain GAGVSQSPSNKVTEKGKDVELRCDPISGHTALYWYRQSLGQGLEFLIYFQGNSAPDKSGLPSDRFSAERTGGSVSTLTIQRTQQEDSAVYLCASTEDRGVRTQYFGPGTRLLVL.

This clonotype was detected only a few times. In DNA, the CDR3 is TGCAGCGCCAATCAAGGGGGGTCCTACGAGCAGTACTTC. Its protein is CSANQGGSYEQYF. This chain joins TRBV29-1 and TRBJ2-7; possibly TRBD1 or TRBD2 for D (6 bases each). Trimming removed 7 bases at V and 1 base at J, with 14 bases between. This CDR3 comprises 13 residues. CDR1 SQVTM and CDR2 ANQGSEA come from the germline V gene.

This clonotype occurred a few times. The rearrangement uses TRBV20-1 and TRBJ2-3; D perhaps matches TRBD2 (7 bases). The V gene lost 6 bases and the J gene lost 6 bases, with 22 bases spanning the gap. The germline CDR1 and CDR2 sequences are DFQATT and SNEGSKA (reference sequence). CDR3 length: 15 amino acids. Here the CDR3 reads CSAPNRAGAKDTQYF. In nucleotides, the CDR3 is TGCAGTGCACCCAACAGGGCGGGAGCGAAGGATACGCAGTATTTT.

The chain joins TRBV7-2 to TRBJ1-5; 7 nucleotides agree with TRBD1. This CDR3 contains 14 residues. J was trimmed by 3 bases and V by 4 bases; bases with no gene match: 3. Per germline, CDR1 SGHTA and CDR2 FQGNSA. The CDR3 coding sequence is TGTGCCAGCAGCTCGGGACAGATCAATCAGCCCCAGCATTTT. Protein: CASSSGQINQPQHF.

This clonotype was counted only a few times. The J gene is TRBJ2-7, the V gene TRBV6-5; D unresolved. V gave up 0 bases and J gave up 6 bases, with 18 bases separating them. Germline V gene data show CDR1 as MNHEY and CDR2 as SVGAGI. The CDR3 length is 16 residues. The CDR3 is CASSYSMWPSASEQYF. The DNA of the CDR3 is TGTGCCAGCAGTTACTCGATGTGGCCGTCCGCTTCCGAGCAGTACTTC.

V gene TRBV27 combines with J gene TRBJ2-1; 9 nucleotides agree with TRBD2. V lost 5 bases, J lost 3 bases, and 8 bases stayed unmatched. The CDR3 loop spans 16 amino acids. Per the germline V gene, CDR1 is MNHEY and CDR2 is SMNVEV (reference sequence). CDR3 loop: CASSTNSGGYYNEQFF. Written as DNA, the CDR3 is TGTGCCAGCAGTACGAATAGCGGGGGTTACTACAATGAGCAGTTCTTC.

This clonotype appeared many times. The junction shows a germline mismatch at one end, possibly a read error. The rearrangement joins TRBV5-1 to TRBJ2-7, with TRBD1 as a possible D gene (7 bases). The CDR3 extends over 14 amino acids. Per the germline V gene, CDR1 is SGHRS and CDR2 is YFSETQ. The CDR3 region is CASSPGDSSYEQYF. The CDR3 region has the DNA TGTGCCAGCAGCCCGGGGGACAGCTCCTACGAGCAGTACTTC.

This chain connects TRBV6-6 to TRBJ2-5; weak D call: TRBD1 (6 bases). Germline CDR1 is MNHNY and CDR2 is SVGAGI (reference sequence). This CDR3 has 13 residues. Trimming cost V 3 bases and J 3 bases, with 8 bases left between them. CDR3 loop: CASSYGQKETQYF. The CDR3 DNA follows: TGTGCCAGCAGTTATGGACAGAAAGAGACCCAGTACTTC.

The J gene is TRBJ2-7, the V gene TRBV4-3; D is ambiguous. CDR1 is LGHNA and CDR2 is YSLEER in the germline V gene. V lost 0 bases to trimming and J lost 2 bases, with 11 bases between them. The CDR3 contains 15 residues. The CDR3, as DNA: TGCGCCAGCAGCCAAGACCCAGGCAGCGCCTACGAGCAGTACTTC. It specifies CASSQDPGSAYEQYF.

The CDR3 nucleotides read TGCAGCGGAGGGGGGGTGAGTGGAAATGAGCAGTTCTTC. This codes for CSGGGVSGNEQFF. The chain employs TRBV29-1 and TRBJ2-1; D perhaps matches TRBD2 (7 bases). Trimming pared 7 bases from V and 7 bases from J, leaving 17 bases between. Germline assignment: CDR1 SQVTM and CDR2 ANQGSEA. The CDR3 has 13 residues.

This clonotype was seen more than once but under ten times. This chain links TRBV27 with TRBJ2-1; 13 nucleotides line up with TRBD2. The germline V gene has CDR1 MNHEY and CDR2 SMNVEV (reference sequence). This CDR3 is built from 18 residues. V dropped 6 bases and J dropped 8; count of bases not matched to a gene: 16. CDR3 sequence (DNA): TGTGCCAGCAGATTAGTACTAGCGGGGGGGGACGACCCCCATGAGCAGTTCTTC. Its protein is CASRLVLAGGDDPHEQFF.

This chain links TRBV20-1 with TRBJ2-7; possibly TRBD1 or TRBD2 for D (5 bases each). Trimming cost V 5 bases and J 6 bases, with 20 bases left between them. The CDR3 contains 14 residues. The V gene's germline CDR1 is DFQATT and CDR2 SNEGSKA (reference sequence). The CDR3 region is CSAPTTTGGFEQYF. CDR3 in DNA: TGCAGTGCTCCGACCACAACTGGGGGTTTCGAGCAGTACTTC.